This section outlines one TCR beta chain sequence together with its context. Its antigen is unknown. This specimen belongs to a study of a mutant IDH1 vaccine in newly diagnosed glioma. V lost 5 bases and J 5 bases, leaving 10 bases between the germline ends. The CDR3 runs 13 residues. Germline values: CDR1 MNHEY, CDR2 SMNVEV (reference sequence). Time point in this sample: week 23, last vaccination. Each vaccine dose was 300 ug of mutant IDH1 20-mer peptide, with topical imiquimod. Profiling relied on immunoSEQ multiplex PCR, and the TCRdb table lists in-frame clones only, not all of them. The sample yields some 80,000 clones, approximately 85% seen once.

The sample was PBMCs, taken from a glioma patient whose treatment included an IDH1 peptide vaccine. The clonotype was recovered from a woman between 45 and 65 years old with glioma. The V and J genes are TRBV27 and TRBJ2-1, with no clear D. DNA of the CDR3: TGTGCCAGCAGTATGGACGGAAACAATGAGCAGTTCTTC. Its protein is CASSMDGNNEQFF.